The rows below give T cell receptor beta chains drawn from one sample of a study of cytomegalovirus exposure and HLA in healthy donors. Sequencing was performed with immunoSEQ multiplex PCR; in TCRdb, only in-frame clones are kept and a portion is missing. This sample has about 65,000 clones; about 90% occur once, and the top ten carry 1% to 1.5%. The material sequenced was PBMCs. These receptors were obtained from a woman aged 18-29 years in good health and CMV-seronegative. Each CDR3 is given with its conserved first and last residue. The order of the fields is D gene, J gene, V gene, clone size, CDR3 protein, CDR3 DNA. A D gene is named only where the DNA matches it firmly. Not all rows give a size; the values are once, few, many and, for expanded clones, a class.

d_gene: TRBD2; j_gene: TRBJ2-1; v_gene: TRBV28; abundance: .; CDR3aa: CASSLTGTSRNNEQFF; CDR3nt: TGTGCCAGCAGTTTAACGGGGACTAGCAGAAACAATGAGCAGTTCTTC
d_gene: .; j_gene: TRBJ2-6; v_gene: TRBV2; abundance: .; CDR3aa: CASNLGGVGANVLTF; CDR3nt: TGTGCCAGCAACCTCGGAGGCGTTGGGGCCAACGTCCTGACTTTC
d_gene: TRBD1; j_gene: TRBJ1-5; v_gene: TRBV19; abundance: .; CDR3aa: CASSKYGQGAHQPQHF; CDR3nt: TGTGCCAGTAGTAAATACGGACAGGGGGCCCATCAGCCCCAGCATTTT
d_gene: .; j_gene: TRBJ1-1; v_gene: TRBV20-1; abundance: .; CDR3aa: CRQRRGTEAFF; CDR3nt: TGCAGGCAAAGGAGAGGCACTGAAGCTTTCTTT
d_gene: TRBD1; j_gene: TRBJ1-2; v_gene: TRBV28; abundance: .; CDR3aa: CASSPSRGLYGYTF; CDR3nt: TGTGCCAGCAGTCCCTCCAGGGGGCTATATGGCTACACCTTC
d_gene: TRBD2; j_gene: TRBJ2-1; v_gene: TRBV28; abundance: .; CDR3aa: CASSPGTITYNEQFF; CDR3nt: TGTGCCAGCAGTCCCGGGACTATCACCTACAATGAGCAGTTCTTC
d_gene: .; j_gene: TRBJ2-3; v_gene: TRBV4-2; abundance: few; CDR3aa: CASKGPGESDTQYF; CDR3nt: TGTGCCAGCAAAGGGCCGGGGGAGTCGGATACGCAGTATTTT
d_gene: TRBD2; j_gene: TRBJ2-1; v_gene: TRBV10-2; abundance: .; CDR3aa: CASGLAGAYNEQFF; CDR3nt: TGCGCCAGTGGACTAGCGGGGGCCTACAATGAGCAGTTCTTC
d_gene: .; j_gene: TRBJ1-6; v_gene: TRBV7-9; abundance: .; CDR3aa: CASSFRGSSPLHF; CDR3nt: TGTGCCAGCAGCTTCCGGGGATCTTCACCCCTCCACTTT
d_gene: TRBD1; j_gene: TRBJ2-7; v_gene: TRBV7-2; abundance: once; CDR3aa: CASSLAAGQEFYEQYF; CDR3nt: TGTGCCAGCAGCTTAGCGGCGGGACAGGAGTTCTACGAGCAGTACTTC
d_gene: TRBD1; j_gene: TRBJ1-2; v_gene: TRBV6-1; abundance: .; CDR3aa: CASSAGLRGGYTF; CDR3nt: TGTGCCAGCAGTGCGGGTCTCAGGGGGGGCTACACCTTC
d_gene: TRBD1; j_gene: TRBJ2-7; v_gene: TRBV19; abundance: .; CDR3aa: CACNDPGQGIYEQYF; CDR3nt: TGTGCCTGCAACGACCCGGGACAGGGGATATACGAGCAGTACTTC
d_gene: .; j_gene: TRBJ2-7; v_gene: TRBV27; abundance: .; CDR3aa: CASSFHRSSSEQYF; CDR3nt: TGTGCCAGCAGTTTCCACAGGTCCTCCTCCGAGCAGTACTTC
d_gene: .; j_gene: TRBJ2-3; v_gene: TRBV10-3; abundance: .; CDR3aa: CAISDVSGTSTDTQYF; CDR3nt: TGTGCCATCAGTGATGTCAGCGGTACTAGCACAGATACGCAGTATTTT